This T cell receptor (beta chain) is from a study of CD4+ T cells in melanoma. Worth noting for this clone: Its cognate antigen is unknown.

Study-level points and caveats: CD8+ T cell, macrophage and B cell function reportedly correlated with neoantigen-specific CD4+ T cells.

Sequenced by immunoSEQ multiplex PCR; TCRdb stores in-frame clones only, minus some. The sample carries approximately 110,000 clones, about nine tenths recorded once. From germline, CDR1 is SGHTA and CDR2 FQGTGA. Deletions cut 4 bases from V and 1 base from J, with 7 bases between. This CDR3 contains 14 residues. The origin of this receptor is a human donor with melanoma. The V call is TRBV7-3, the J call TRBJ2-2, with D unclear. Specimen: peripheral blood. This chain's CDR3 is CASSSSRNTGELFF. CDR3 bases: TGTGCCAGCAGCTCGTCCAGGAACACCGGGGAGCTGTTTTTT.